This paragraph reports one T cell receptor beta chain. Per the study methods: How many nucleated cells were present was estimated from reference gene primer amplification. Assay used: immunoSEQ multiplex PCR; TCRdb lists only in-frame clones, some missing. V and J calls plus clone size are reproduced from that table; the DNA served to infer D and trimming. The table has more than 95,000 clones, around 80% seen once. The data belong to a study of blood T cell repertoires in COVID-19. Study-wide background: Researchers got acute and convalescent COVID-19 samples from the United States, Italy and Spain. T cells, B-cell-depleted T cells, or PBMCs provided the cDNA or gDNA that served as material.

In germline, CDR1 is KGHSH, CDR2 LQKENI. This CDR3 has 15 amino acids. V gave up 5 bases and J gave up 7 bases; unmatched junction bases: 12. Sequencing was performed on peripheral blood. V is TRBV18 and J is TRBJ1-2, with 8 bases aligning to TRBD1. The sequence was collected from a man in his 70s with acute or convalescent COVID-19. CDR3 amino acids: CASSSQGARIRGYTF. The CDR3 coding sequence is TGTGCCAGCTCATCCCAGGGGGCGAGGATCCGTGGCTACACCTTC.